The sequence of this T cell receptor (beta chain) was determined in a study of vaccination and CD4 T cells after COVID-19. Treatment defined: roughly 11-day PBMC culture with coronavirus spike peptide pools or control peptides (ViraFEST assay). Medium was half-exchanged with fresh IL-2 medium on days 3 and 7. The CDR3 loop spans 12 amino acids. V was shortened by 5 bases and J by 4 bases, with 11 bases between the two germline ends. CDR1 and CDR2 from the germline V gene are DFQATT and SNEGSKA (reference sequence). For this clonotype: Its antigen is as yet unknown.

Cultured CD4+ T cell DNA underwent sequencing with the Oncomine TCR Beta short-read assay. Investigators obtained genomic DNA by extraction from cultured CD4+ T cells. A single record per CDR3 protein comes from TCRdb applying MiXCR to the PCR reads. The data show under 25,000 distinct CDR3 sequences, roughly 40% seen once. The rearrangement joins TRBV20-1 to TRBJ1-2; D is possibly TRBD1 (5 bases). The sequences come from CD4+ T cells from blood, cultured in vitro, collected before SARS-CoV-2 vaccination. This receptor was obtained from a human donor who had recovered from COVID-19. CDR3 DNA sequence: TGCAGTGCTGGGGCCCAGGGCTATGGCTACACCTTC. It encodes CSAGAQGYGYTF.